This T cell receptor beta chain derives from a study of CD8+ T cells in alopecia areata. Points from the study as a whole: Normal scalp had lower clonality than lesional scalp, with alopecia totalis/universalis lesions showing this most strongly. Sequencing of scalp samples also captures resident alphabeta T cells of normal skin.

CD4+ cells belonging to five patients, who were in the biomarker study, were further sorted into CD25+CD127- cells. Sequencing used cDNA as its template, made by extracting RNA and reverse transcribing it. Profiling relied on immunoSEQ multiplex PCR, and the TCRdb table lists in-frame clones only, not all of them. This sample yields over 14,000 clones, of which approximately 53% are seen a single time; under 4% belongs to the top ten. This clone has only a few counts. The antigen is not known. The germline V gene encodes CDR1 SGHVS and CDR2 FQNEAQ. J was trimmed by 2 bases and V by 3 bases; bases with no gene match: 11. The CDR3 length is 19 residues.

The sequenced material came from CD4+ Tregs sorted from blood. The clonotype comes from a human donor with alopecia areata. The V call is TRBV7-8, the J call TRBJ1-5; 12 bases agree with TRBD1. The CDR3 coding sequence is TGTGCCAGCAGCTTGACCCGGGACAGGGGGCGATTAGGCAATCAGCCCCAGCATTTT. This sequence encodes CASSLTRDRGRLGNQPQHF.